The sample holds many counts of the clone carrying this TCR beta chain. The antigen is undetermined. The data originate from a study of early T cells in non-severe SARS-CoV-2 infection. On the study more broadly: Alpha and beta chains were unpaired, from unsorted whole-blood bulk RNA. General study findings and limits: Anti-spike CD8 specificities were favored by VDJdb matching, whose results missed private and CD4 specificities.

Unique molecular identifiers were affixed to single, distinct cDNA molecules. TCRdb passed the 5' RACE reads through MiXCR, listing each CDR3 protein once. The sample consists of roughly 60,000 distinct CDR3 sequences, 6.5% to 8.5% of them appearing once. The germline V gene encodes CDR1 SGHNT and CDR2 YYREEE (reference sequence). The germline V and J ends were trimmed by 4 bases and 2 bases, with 19 bases remaining between them. This CDR3 comprises 16 residues. The chain joins TRBV5-4 to TRBJ2-7, with a tentative D call TRBD1 (8 bases). Sequenced: whole blood. The TCR comes from an adult who was a healthcare worker with PCR-confirmed SARS-CoV-2 infection or an uninfected control (not recorded which). The CDR3 nucleotides read TGTGCCAGCAGCGCAACCGGGACAGGACTAGCCTACGAGCAGTACTTC. Translation: CASSATGTGLAYEQYF.